The sequence of this T cell receptor (beta chain) was determined in a study of blood T cell repertoires in COVID-19. CDR3 length equals 13 residues. Germline assignment: CDR1 SNHLY and CDR2 FYNNEI. V lost 2 bases to trimming and J lost 4 bases, with 8 bases between them. Produced via immunoSEQ multiplex PCR; TCRdb's table is partial and in-frame only. The sample lists about 150,000 clones, roughly 80% occurring once. The gene calls are TRBV2 and TRBJ2-5; D is undetermined. This clonotype was obtained from a man older than 75 with acute or convalescent COVID-19. Sequencing used peripheral blood. The CDR3 nucleotides are TGTGCCAGCAGTGAAATGTCGTTAGAGACCCAGTACTTC. It yields the protein CASSEMSLETQYF.